Listed here are 8 T cell receptor beta chains from one sample, sequenced in a study of regulatory T cells in long-lasting Graves disease. TCR beta libraries were built with iRepertoire HTBI primers and Arm-PCR of CDR3 regions. TCRdb used MiXCR to reprocess the multiplex PCR reads, holding one entry per CDR3 protein. Altogether around 500,000 distinct CDR3 sequences are present, about 16% being singletons, with the ten largest covering 20% to 25%. The time point: newly diagnosed GD, antithyroid drugs for less than 3 months. Extracted RNA from PBMCs served as the source of the TCR library. The same sample was also used in a study of T cells in Graves' hyperthyroidism and ophthalmopathy.

Sequencing used peripheral blood mononuclear cells (PBMCs), obtained at new diagnosis, from a patient treated with antithyroid drugs. The receptor set was obtained from a woman aged 35-65 years with Graves disease.

In nucleotides, the CDR3 is TGTGCCAGCAGCGTAGGGACAGGACAGAACTATGGCTACACCTTC. It translates to CASSVGTGQNYGYTF. The chain employs TRBV9 and TRBJ1-2; 7 nucleotides align to TRBD1. V was pared by 0 bases and J by 2 bases, with 4 bases of the junction left unmatched. Germline assignment: CDR1 SGDLS and CDR2 YYNGEE. This CDR3 comprises 15 residues.

This clonotype was seen repeatedly, ten times or more. The rearrangement links TRBV3-1 to TRBJ1-2, with no clear D. Germline V CDR1 and CDR2: LGHDT, YNNKEL (reference sequence). Between the trimmed V and J ends, which lost 1 base and 6 bases, there was a span of 9 bases. The CDR3 has 13 amino acids. The CDR3 region has the DNA TGTGCCAGCAGCCAAGCCAGATTCGATGGCTACACCTTC. This translates into CASSQARFDGYTF. Full variable domain (missing parts from reference TRBV3-1 and TRBJ1-2): DTAVSQTPKYLVTQMGNDKSIKCEQNLGHDTMYWYKQDSKKFLKIMFSYNNKELIINETVPNRFSPKSPDKAHLNLHINSLELGDSAVYFCASSQARFDGYTFGSGTRLTVV.

The chain links TRBV19 to TRBJ1-5; D is possibly TRBD1 (5 bases). The CDR3 runs 15 residues. V lost 3 bases, J lost 6 bases, and 15 bases lay in between. Germline lookup yields CDR1 LNHDA and CDR2 SQIVND (reference sequence). CDR3 DNA: TGTGCCAGTAGTATGCCCGGCCAGGGTCGTCAGCCCCAGCATTTT. This codes for CASSMPGQGRQPQHF.

This clonotype came up a few times. J is TRBJ1-2 and V is TRBV9, with unresolved D. CDR1 is SGDLS and CDR2 is YYNGEE in the germline V gene. V was shortened by 0 bases and J by 2 bases, with 8 bases between the two germline ends. The CDR3 runs 14 residues. This CDR3 reads CASSVDLGNYGYTF. For the CDR3, the DNA is TGTGCCAGCAGCGTAGACCTGGGAAACTATGGCTACACCTTC.

This clonotype was seen at least ten times. CDR3 sequence (DNA): TGTGCCAGCAGAAGCGGGGGAGGCTCCTACAATGAGCAGTTCTTC. Residues: CASRSGGGSYNEQFF. This chain joins TRBV6-1 and TRBJ2-1, with 8 positions matching TRBD2. The CDR3 extends over 15 amino acids. Germline V gene sequence: CDR1 MNHNS, CDR2 SASEGT. Germline trimming cut 6 bases from V and 0 bases from J; bases unmatched to any gene: 4.

The gene calls are TRBV6-4 and TRBJ2-3; weak D call: TRBD1 (6 bases). The CDR3 is 15 amino acids. Germline V lookup: CDR1 MRHNA, CDR2 SNTAGT. The germline V and J ends were trimmed by 7 bases and 1 base, with 15 bases remaining between them. The DNA for the CDR3 is TGTGCCAGCAAGAAAGGACAGTCCGGCACAGATACGCAGTATTTT. It is translated as CASKKGQSGTDTQYF.

This clonotype was counted ten times or more. The J gene is TRBJ1-6, the V gene TRBV20-1, with D tentatively TRBD1 (6 bases). This CDR3 has 12 amino acids. Germline lookup yields CDR1 DFQATT and CDR2 SNEGSKA (reference sequence). In DNA form, the CDR3 reads TGCAGCCCCTTAGGCGACAAGGGGGCCCTCCACTTT. Residues: CSPLGDKGALHF.

This clonotype was detected ten times or more. The CDR3 nucleotides read TGTGCCAGCAGCCAAGCGGACAGCCTCGGCAATCAGCCCCAGCATTTT. This gives the protein CASSQADSLGNQPQHF. The chain combines TRBV3-1 with TRBJ1-5, with D tentatively TRBD1 (6 bases). Between the trimmed V and J ends, which lost 1 base and 2 bases, there was a span of 12 bases. In germline, CDR1 is LGHDT, CDR2 YNNKEL (reference sequence). The CDR3 is 16 amino acids.